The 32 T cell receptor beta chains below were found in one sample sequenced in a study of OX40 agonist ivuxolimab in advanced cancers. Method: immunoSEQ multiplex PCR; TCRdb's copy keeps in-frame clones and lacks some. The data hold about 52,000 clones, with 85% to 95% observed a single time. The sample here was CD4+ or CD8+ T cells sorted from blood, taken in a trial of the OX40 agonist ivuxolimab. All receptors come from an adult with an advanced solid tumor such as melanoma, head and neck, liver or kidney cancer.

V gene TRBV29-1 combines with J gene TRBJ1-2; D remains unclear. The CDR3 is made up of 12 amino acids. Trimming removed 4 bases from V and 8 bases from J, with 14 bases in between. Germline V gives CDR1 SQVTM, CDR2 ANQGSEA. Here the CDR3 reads CSVGPSRRGYTF. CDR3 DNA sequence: TGCAGCGTTGGGCCCAGTCGTCGGGGCTACACCTTC.

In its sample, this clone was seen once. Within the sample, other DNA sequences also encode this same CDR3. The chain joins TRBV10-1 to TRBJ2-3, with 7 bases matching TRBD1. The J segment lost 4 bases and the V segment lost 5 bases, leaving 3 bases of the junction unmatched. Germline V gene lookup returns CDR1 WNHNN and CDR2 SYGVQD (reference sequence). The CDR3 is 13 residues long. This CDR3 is CASSTTGADTQYF. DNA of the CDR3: TGCGCCAGCAGTACAACAGGGGCAGATACGCAGTATTTT.

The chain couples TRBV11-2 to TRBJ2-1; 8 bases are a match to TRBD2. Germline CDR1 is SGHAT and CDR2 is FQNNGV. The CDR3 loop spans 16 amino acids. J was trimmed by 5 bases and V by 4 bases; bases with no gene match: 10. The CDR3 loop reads CASSSFPSGLDNEQFF. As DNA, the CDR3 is TGTGCCAGCAGCTCCTTCCCTAGCGGGTTGGACAATGAGCAGTTCTTC. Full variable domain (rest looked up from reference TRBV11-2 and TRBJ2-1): EAGVAQSPRYKIIEKRQSVAFWCNPISGHATLYWYQQILGQGPKLLIQFQNNGVVDDSQLPKDRFSAERLKGVDSTLKIQPAKLEDSAVYLCASSSFPSGLDNEQFFGPGTRLTVL.

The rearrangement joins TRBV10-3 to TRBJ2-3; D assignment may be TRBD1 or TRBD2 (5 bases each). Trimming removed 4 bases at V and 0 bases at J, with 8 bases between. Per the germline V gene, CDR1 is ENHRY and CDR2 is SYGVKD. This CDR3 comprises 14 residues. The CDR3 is CAISVGVSTDTQYF. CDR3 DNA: TGTGCCATCAGTGTGGGGGTAAGCACAGATACGCAGTATTTT.

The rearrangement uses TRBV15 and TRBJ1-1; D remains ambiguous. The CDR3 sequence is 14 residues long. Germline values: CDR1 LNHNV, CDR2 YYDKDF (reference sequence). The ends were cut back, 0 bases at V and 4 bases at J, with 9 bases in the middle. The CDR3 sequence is CATSREGLGTEAFF. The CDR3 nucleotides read TGTGCCACCAGCAGAGAGGGATTGGGCACTGAAGCTTTCTTT.

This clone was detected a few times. The CDR3, as DNA: TGTGCCAGCAGTCTCTACAGGGGGCGGACTGAAGCTTTCTTT. This sequence encodes CASSLYRGRTEAFF. The rearrangement links TRBV27 to TRBJ1-1, with 9 bases lining up with TRBD1. J gave up 5 bases and V 5 bases, and 6 bases lay outside the gene matches. The CDR3 extends over 14 amino acids. Germline lookup yields CDR1 MNHEY and CDR2 SMNVEV (reference sequence).

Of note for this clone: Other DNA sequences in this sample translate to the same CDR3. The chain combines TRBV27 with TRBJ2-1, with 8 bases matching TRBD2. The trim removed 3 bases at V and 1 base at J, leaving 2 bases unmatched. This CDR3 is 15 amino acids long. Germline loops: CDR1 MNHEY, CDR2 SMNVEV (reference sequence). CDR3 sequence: CASSLSGSSYNEQFF. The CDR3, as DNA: TGTGCCAGCAGTTTGAGCGGGAGTTCCTACAATGAGCAGTTCTTC.

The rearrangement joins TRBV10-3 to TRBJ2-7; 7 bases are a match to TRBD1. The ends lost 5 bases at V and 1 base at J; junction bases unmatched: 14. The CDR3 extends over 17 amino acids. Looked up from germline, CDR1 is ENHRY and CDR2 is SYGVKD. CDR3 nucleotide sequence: TGTGCCATCAGTACTAATACAGGGGCGGGTCCTTCCTACGAGCAGTACTTC. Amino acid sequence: CAISTNTGAGPSYEQYF.

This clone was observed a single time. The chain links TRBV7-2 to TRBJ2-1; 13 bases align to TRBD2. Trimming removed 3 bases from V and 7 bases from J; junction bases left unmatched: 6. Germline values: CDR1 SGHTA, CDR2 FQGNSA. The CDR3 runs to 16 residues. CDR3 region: CASSFMTSGRFNEQFF. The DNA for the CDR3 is TGTGCCAGCAGCTTTATGACTAGCGGGAGGTTTAATGAGCAGTTCTTC.

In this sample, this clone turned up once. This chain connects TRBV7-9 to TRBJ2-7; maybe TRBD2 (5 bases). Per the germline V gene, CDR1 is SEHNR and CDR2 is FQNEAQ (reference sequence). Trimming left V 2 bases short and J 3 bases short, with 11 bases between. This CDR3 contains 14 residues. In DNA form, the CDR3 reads TGTGCCAGCAGCTTATCGGTCCGGGACTACGAGCAGTACTTC. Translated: CASSLSVRDYEQYF.

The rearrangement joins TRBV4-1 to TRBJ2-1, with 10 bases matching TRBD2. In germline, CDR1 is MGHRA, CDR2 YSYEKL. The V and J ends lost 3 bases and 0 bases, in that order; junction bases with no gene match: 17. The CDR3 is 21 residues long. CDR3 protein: CASSHASGVAGGHRSYNEQFF. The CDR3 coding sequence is TGCGCCAGCAGCCATGCCAGCGGGGTAGCGGGAGGCCATCGCTCCTACAATGAGCAGTTCTTC.

The CDR3 spells CASRGPGAKGGYTF. DNA for the CDR3: TGTGCCAGCCGTGGGCCGGGGGCGAAGGGAGGCTACACCTTC. The rearrangement uses TRBV28 and TRBJ1-2, with D possibly being TRBD1 (6 bases). The V end lost 8 bases, the J end lost 8 bases, and 21 bases lay between the germline ends. From germline, CDR1 is MDHEN and CDR2 SYDVKM. This CDR3 contains 14 residues.

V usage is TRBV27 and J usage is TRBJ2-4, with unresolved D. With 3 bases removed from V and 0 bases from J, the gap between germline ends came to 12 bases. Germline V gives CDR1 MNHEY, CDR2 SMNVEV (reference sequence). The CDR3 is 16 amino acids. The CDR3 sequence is CASSFGHMLAKNIQYF. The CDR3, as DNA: TGTGCCAGCAGTTTCGGGCACATGCTAGCCAAAAACATTCAGTACTTC.

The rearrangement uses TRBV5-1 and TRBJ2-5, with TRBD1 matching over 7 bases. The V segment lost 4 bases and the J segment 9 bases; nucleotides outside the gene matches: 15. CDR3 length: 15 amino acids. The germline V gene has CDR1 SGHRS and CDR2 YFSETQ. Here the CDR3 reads CASSLSTGTAEAQYF. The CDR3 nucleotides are TGCGCCAGCAGCCTGAGCACCGGGACAGCGGAGGCCCAGTACTTC.

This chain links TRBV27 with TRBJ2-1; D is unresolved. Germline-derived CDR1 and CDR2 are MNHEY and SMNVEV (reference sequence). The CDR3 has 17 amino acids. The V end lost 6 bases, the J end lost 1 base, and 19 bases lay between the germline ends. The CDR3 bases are TGTGCCAGCAGGAATCCTATGACGGGCCCGTCCTACAATGAGCAGTTCTTC. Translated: CASRNPMTGPSYNEQFF.

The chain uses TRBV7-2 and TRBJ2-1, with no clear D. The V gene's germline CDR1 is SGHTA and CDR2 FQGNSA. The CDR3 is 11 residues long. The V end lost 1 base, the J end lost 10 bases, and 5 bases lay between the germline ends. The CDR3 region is CASSLVAEQFF. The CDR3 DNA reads TGTGCCAGCAGCTTAGTAGCCGAGCAGTTCTTC. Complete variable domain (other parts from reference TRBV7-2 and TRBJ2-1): GAGVSQSPSNKVTEKGKDVELRCDPISGHTALYWYRQSLGQGLEFLIYFQGNSAPDKSGLPSDRFSAERTGGSVSTLTIQRTQQEDSAVYLCASSLVAEQFFGPGTRLTVL.

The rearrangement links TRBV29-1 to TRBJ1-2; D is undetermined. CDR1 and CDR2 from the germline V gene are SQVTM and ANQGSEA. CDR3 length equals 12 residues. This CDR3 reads CSGLRPDGGYTF. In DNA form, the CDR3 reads TGCAGTGGCTTGAGGCCGGATGGAGGCTACACCTTC.

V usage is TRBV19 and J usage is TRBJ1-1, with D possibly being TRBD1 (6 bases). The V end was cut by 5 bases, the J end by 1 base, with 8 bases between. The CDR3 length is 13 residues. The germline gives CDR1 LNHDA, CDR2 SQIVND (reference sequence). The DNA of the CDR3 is TGTGCCAGTAGTGAGACAGGGAACACTGAAGCTTTCTTT. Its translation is CASSETGNTEAFF.

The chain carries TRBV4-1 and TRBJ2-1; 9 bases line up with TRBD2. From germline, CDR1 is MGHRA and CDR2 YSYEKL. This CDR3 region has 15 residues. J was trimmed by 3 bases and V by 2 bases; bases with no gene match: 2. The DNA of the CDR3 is TGCGCCAGCAGCCAACCGACTAGCGGCTACAATGAGCAGTTCTTC. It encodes CASSQPTSGYNEQFF.

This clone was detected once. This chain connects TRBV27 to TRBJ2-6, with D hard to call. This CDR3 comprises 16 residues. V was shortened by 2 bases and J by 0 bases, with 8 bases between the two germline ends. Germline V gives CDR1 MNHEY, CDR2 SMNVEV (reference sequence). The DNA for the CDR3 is TGTGCCAGCAGTTTAAGACATACCTCTGGGGCCAACGTCCTGACTTTC. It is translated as CASSLRHTSGANVLTF.

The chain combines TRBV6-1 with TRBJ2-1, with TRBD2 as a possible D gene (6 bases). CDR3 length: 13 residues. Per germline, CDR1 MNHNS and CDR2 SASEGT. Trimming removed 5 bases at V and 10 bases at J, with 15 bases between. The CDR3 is CASSSPSVMEQFF. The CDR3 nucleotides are TGTGCCAGCAGTTCGCCTAGCGTCATGGAGCAGTTCTTC.

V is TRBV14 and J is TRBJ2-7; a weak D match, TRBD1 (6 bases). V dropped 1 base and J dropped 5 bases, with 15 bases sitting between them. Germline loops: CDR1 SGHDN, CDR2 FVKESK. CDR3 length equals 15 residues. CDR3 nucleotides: TGTGCCAGCAGCCAAGGCAGGGGTGCCGACCACGAGCAGTACTTC. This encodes CASSQGRGADHEQYF.

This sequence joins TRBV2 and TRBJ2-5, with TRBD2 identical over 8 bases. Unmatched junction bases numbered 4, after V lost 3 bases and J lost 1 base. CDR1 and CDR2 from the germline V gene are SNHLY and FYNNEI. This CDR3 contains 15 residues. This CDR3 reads CASSEGGGPQETQYF. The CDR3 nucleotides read TGTGCCAGCAGTGAGGGCGGGGGGCCCCAAGAGACCCAGTACTTC.

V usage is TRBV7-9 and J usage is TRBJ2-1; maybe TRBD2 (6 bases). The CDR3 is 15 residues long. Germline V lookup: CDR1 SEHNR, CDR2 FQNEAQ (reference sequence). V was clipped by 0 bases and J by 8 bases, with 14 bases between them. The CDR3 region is CASSLASGGVYEQFF. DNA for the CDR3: TGTGCCAGCAGCTTAGCTAGCGGAGGGGTGTATGAGCAGTTCTTC.

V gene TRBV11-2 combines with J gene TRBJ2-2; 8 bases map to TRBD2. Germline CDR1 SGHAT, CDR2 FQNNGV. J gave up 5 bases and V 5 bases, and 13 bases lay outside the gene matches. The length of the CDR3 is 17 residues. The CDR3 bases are TGTGCCAGCAGCCCTCTCGGAGCGGGGGTTTTGACCGGGGAGCTGTTTTTT. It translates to CASSPLGAGVLTGELFF.

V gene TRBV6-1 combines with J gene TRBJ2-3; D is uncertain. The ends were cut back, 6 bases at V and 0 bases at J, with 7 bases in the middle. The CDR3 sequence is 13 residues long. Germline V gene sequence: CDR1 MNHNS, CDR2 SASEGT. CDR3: CASRLLSTDTQYF. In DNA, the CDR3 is TGTGCCAGCAGGCTACTTAGCACAGATACGCAGTATTTT.

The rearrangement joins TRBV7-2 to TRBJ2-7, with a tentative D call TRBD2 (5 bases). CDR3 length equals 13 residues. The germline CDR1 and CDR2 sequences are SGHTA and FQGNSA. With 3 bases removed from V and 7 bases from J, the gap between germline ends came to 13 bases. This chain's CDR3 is CASSLRAPREQYF. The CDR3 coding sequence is TGTGCCAGCAGCTTGAGGGCTCCTAGGGAGCAGTACTTC.

CDR3 sequence reads: CASSRIGEGVEQYF. The CDR3 coding sequence is TGTGCCAGCAGCCGAATTGGGGAGGGGGTGGAGCAGTACTTC. The chain carries TRBV4-2 and TRBJ2-7; D is perhaps TRBD2 (7 bases). Trimming cost V 4 bases and J 7 bases, with 17 bases left between them. The CDR3 totals 14 residues. The germline V gene has CDR1 LGHNA and CDR2 YNFKEQ.

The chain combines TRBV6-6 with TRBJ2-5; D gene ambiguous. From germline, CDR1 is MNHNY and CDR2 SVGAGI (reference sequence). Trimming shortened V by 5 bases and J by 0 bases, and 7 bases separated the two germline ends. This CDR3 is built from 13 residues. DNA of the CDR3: TGTGCCAGCAGTAGGGCTAACCAAGAGACCCAGTACTTC. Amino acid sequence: CASSRANQETQYF.

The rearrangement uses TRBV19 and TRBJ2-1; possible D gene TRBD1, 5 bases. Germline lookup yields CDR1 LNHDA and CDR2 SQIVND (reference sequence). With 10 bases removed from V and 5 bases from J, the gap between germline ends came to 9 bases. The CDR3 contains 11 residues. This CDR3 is CATTDNNEQFF. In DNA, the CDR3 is TGTGCCACGACGGACAACAATGAGCAGTTCTTC.

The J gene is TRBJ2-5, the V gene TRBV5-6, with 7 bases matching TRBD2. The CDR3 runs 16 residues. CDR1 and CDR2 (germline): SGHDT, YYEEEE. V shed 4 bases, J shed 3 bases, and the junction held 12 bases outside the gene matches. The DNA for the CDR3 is TGTGCCAGCAGCCTCCTGGACGGGGGGAGGGAAGAGACCCAGTACTTC. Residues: CASSLLDGGREETQYF.

CDR3 sequence: CASSLGENEQFF. The CDR3, as DNA: TGTGCCAGCAGTTTAGGTGAAAATGAGCAGTTCTTC. The J gene is TRBJ2-1, the V gene TRBV28; D unresolved. Germline V gene data show CDR1 as MDHEN and CDR2 as SYDVKM. Trimming shortened V by 2 bases and J by 7 bases, and 6 bases separated the two germline ends. The CDR3 contains 12 residues.